This is a list of T cell receptor beta chains from one sample in a study of response to subunit inactivated influenza vaccine. TCRdb re-called the RT-PCR reads through MiXCR, storing one row per CDR3 protein. The sample shows about 540,000 distinct CDR3 sequences, around 25% of them seen only once. These data also formed part of another study, on T cells expressing NK-cell markers.

The specimen comprised CD4+ T cells sorted from PBMCs, sampled roughly 12 days after vaccination. These TCRs come from a man aged 50-59 years who received an inactivated influenza vaccine. Both conserved end residues are part of each CDR3. Expanded clones get a size class; other rows say once, few or many, or leave the size out.

J | size | length | V | CDR3
TRBJ2-5 | . | 15 | TRBV4-3 | CASSQGGTDQETQYF
TRBJ1-2 | . | 14 | TRBV29-1 | CSVEVYGRGVGYTF
TRBJ1-1 | few | 13 | TRBV5-1 | CASSLGQAIEAFF
TRBJ2-5 | . | 13 | TRBV4-3 | CASSPQHGETQYF
TRBJ1-4 | . | 13 | TRBV12-3/TRBV12-4 | CASSLTRGEKLFF
TRBJ2-1 | . | 15 | TRBV7-9 | CASSFLVEPGNEQFF
TRBJ2-1 | few | 18 | TRBV20-1 | CSARSGLAGGPWDNEQFF
TRBJ2-3 | few | 12 | TRBV20-1 | CSARLAGDTQYF
TRBJ1-1 | . | 13 | TRBV6-6 | CASSTRQGGEAFF
TRBJ1-5 | few | 15 | TRBV6-5 | CASSYSSRSNQPQHF
TRBJ2-3 | . | 15 | TRBV4-3 | CASSQDRLGTDTQYF
TRBJ2-5 | . | 16 | TRBV9 | CASSVEGGRTPWTQYF
TRBJ2-7 | . | 17 | TRBV6-5 | CASSYSGTGLLSYEQYF
TRBJ2-4 | . | 16 | TRBV5-1 | CASSLASGGVKNIQYF
TRBJ2-5 | once | 13 | TRBV18 | CASSPATQETQYF
TRBJ2-5 | many | 12 | TRBV29-1 | CSVGLAGETQYF
TRBJ2-7 | few | 12 | TRBV5-1 | CASSLDGGEQYF
TRBJ1-5 | few | 14 | TRBV28 | CASSLVQRNQPQHF
TRBJ2-7 | . | 13 | TRBV12-3/TRBV12-4 | CASSHPPSYEQYF
TRBJ1-6 | . | 14 | TRBV9 | CASSPRLFNSPLHF
TRBJ2-3 | once | 15 | TRBV3-1 | CASSDFGTSHDTQYF
TRBJ2-2 | . | 16 | TRBV7-8 | CASPGSGGDITGELFF
TRBJ1-5 | . | 14 | TRBV28 | CASSSQVFNQPQHF